One sample yielded the 20 T cell receptor beta chains listed below, sequenced in a study of blood T cells in healthy people across ages (dated by TCRdb to the mid-2010s). The library was produced with 5' RACE. The sequencing machine was an Illumina HiSeq 2500. A second PCR of roughly 7 to 11 cycles was performed with a sample-barcoded 5' primer and a J-beta primer mix. Through fastp at Q25 and MiXCR, TCRdb rebuilt clones from the public reads, retaining in-frame beta chains. Merged by CDR3 protein, the rows form single entries marked with the most common genes and DNA. The table for this sample lists roughly 1,800,000 distinct CDR3 sequences; roughly 50% of them were counted only once. In total, the top ten clones hold approximately 2.1% of the sample. Sequencing was performed on blood. The receptors here all came from a woman between 35 and 50 years old in good health.

This clonotype has just one count. One end of the junction does not line up with germline, which may come from a read error. V gene TRBV27 combines with J gene TRBJ2-3, with D tentatively TRBD1 (7 bases). The germline V gene encodes CDR1 MNHEY and CDR2 SMNVEV (reference sequence). The CDR3 runs 14 residues. The CDR3 is CASRAGQPTDAQYF. As DNA, the CDR3 is TGTGCCAGCAGGGCGGGACAGCCGACAGATGCGCAGTATTTT.

This sequence joins TRBV5-1 and TRBJ2-4, with TRBD2 as a possible D gene (5 bases). With the DNA end fitting TRBJ2-7 better, the J assignment may be wrong. CDR1 SGHRS and CDR2 YFSETQ come from the germline V gene. CDR3 length: 13 residues. CDR3 loop: CASSSASGDEQYF. As DNA, the CDR3 is TGCGCCAGCAGCTCTGCTTCCGGGGACGAGCAGTACTTC.

J is TRBJ2-3 and V is TRBV11-2, with D tentatively TRBD2 (6 bases). In germline, CDR1 is SGHAT, CDR2 FQNNGV. There are 14 residues in the CDR3. The germline V and J ends were trimmed by 3 bases and 3 bases, with 10 bases remaining between them. CDR3 in amino acids: CASSLGGKTDTQYF. For the CDR3, the DNA is TGTGCCAGCAGCTTGGGCGGGAAGACAGATACGCAGTATTTT.

This clonotype has a count of ten or more. Here the CDR3 reads CSVARQGAYEQYF. CDR3 bases: TGCAGCGTTGCCCGACAGGGTGCCTACGAGCAGTACTTC. The J gene is TRBJ2-7, the V gene TRBV29-1; 7 bases agree with TRBD1. Per germline, CDR1 SQVTM and CDR2 ANQGSEA. V was pared by 4 bases and J by 2 bases, with 5 bases of the junction left unmatched. The CDR3 contains 13 residues.

V is TRBV20-1 and J is TRBJ1-4; D remains unclear. The CDR3 has 16 residues. Deletions cut 0 bases from V and 6 bases from J, with 17 bases between. Germline CDR1 DFQATT, CDR2 SNEGSKA (reference sequence). The CDR3 sequence is CSARERASLGHEKLFF. For the CDR3, the DNA is TGCAGTGCTAGAGAACGGGCCTCACTGGGCCATGAAAAACTGTTTTTT.

This clonotype has a handful of counts. This chain connects TRBV14 to TRBJ2-3; D gene unclear. CDR1 SGHDN and CDR2 FVKESK come from the germline V gene. Trimming left V 4 bases short and J 6 bases short, with 11 bases between. This CDR3 comprises 13 residues. The CDR3 loop is CASSLTPPDTQYF. CDR3 coding DNA: TGTGCCAGCAGCCTGACCCCCCCGGATACGCAGTATTTT.

The chain carries TRBV5-6 and TRBJ2-5; the match to TRBD2 covers 9 bases. Per germline, CDR1 SGHDT and CDR2 YYEEEE. The CDR3 covers 14 residues. J lost 8 bases, V lost 4 bases, and 9 bases had no gene match. Here the CDR3 DNA reads TGTGCCAGCAGCCAAAGCGGGGGGTCCAGAACCCAGTACTTC. It encodes CASSQSGGSRTQYF.

This chain links TRBV6-6 with TRBJ1-5, with 7 bases aligning to TRBD1. V shed 7 bases, J shed 2 bases, and the junction held 5 bases outside the gene matches. The CDR3 extends over 14 amino acids. The germline V gene encodes CDR1 MNHNY and CDR2 SVGAGI (reference sequence). The CDR3 coding sequence is TGTGCCAGCATCCGACAGGGTGGCAATCAGCCCCAGCATTTT. Residues: CASIRQGGNQPQHF.

The V call is TRBV10-3, the J call TRBJ1-2; D is possibly TRBD1 (5 bases). Germline CDR1 reads ENHRY; CDR2 reads SYGVKD. V lost 3 bases and J lost 3, with 11 bases in between. The CDR3 consists of 14 residues. The chain's CDR3 is CAISDPTDDYGYTF. The CDR3 nucleotides read TGTGCCATCAGTGATCCGACAGACGACTATGGCTACACCTTC.

This clonotype appeared a few times. The chain is built from TRBV20-1 and TRBJ1-2; D is unresolved. V was trimmed by 1 base and J by 3 bases, leaving 9 bases between them. Germline CDR1 and CDR2: DFQATT and SNEGSKA (reference sequence). The CDR3 extends over 13 amino acids. DNA of the CDR3: TGCAGTGCTAGAGCGATTCCTGACTATGGCTACACCTTC. Translation gives CSARAIPDYGYTF.

The chain has TRBV6-5 and TRBJ1-2, with D unresolved. The germline V and J ends were trimmed by 0 bases and 0 bases, with 8 bases remaining between them. The germline gives CDR1 MNHEY, CDR2 SVGAGI. The CDR3 runs to 15 residues. The CDR3 bases are TGTGCCAGCAGTTACTCTGGGGAGACTAACTATGGCTACACCTTC. Translating gives CASSYSGETNYGYTF.

Only a few counts were recorded for this clonotype. This chain joins TRBV4-3 and TRBJ2-1; D possibly corresponds to TRBD2 (5 bases). Trimming stripped 4 bases from V and 6 bases from J, with 10 bases between. The CDR3 has 13 residues. Looked up from germline, CDR1 is LGHNA and CDR2 is YSLEER. The CDR3 nucleotides are TGCGCCAGCAGCCGGACTGTCACCAATGAGCAGTTCTTC. This sequence encodes CASSRTVTNEQFF.

The chain carries TRBV7-2 and TRBJ2-7, with 9 positions matching TRBD2. Trimming cost V 0 bases and J 2 bases; bases outside gene matches: 5. CDR3 length: 16 amino acids. Germline loops: CDR1 SGHTA, CDR2 FQGNSA. In DNA form, the CDR3 reads TGTGCCAGCAGCTTAGCAGGCGGGGGGGCGACCTACGAGCAGTACTTC. Translating gives CASSLAGGGATYEQYF.

V usage is TRBV9 and J usage is TRBJ2-5, with D uncertain. Near its end, the DNA agrees better with TRBJ2-7, so the J call may be wrong. Germline V gene lookup returns CDR1 SGDLS and CDR2 YYNGEE. The CDR3 totals 14 residues. The CDR3 coding sequence is TGTGCCAGCAGCGTAGCGGACGGGCAGAACGAGCAGTACTTC. Encoded protein: CASSVADGQNEQYF.

The chain is built from TRBV7-2 and TRBJ2-5, with 11 bases fitting TRBD2. Germline V gene data show CDR1 as SGHTA and CDR2 as FQGNSA. V was clipped by 5 bases and J by 1 base; unmatched bases: 6. The CDR3 covers 16 residues. CDR3 DNA: TGTGCCAGCAGCACTCCTAGCGGGGGGCCCCAAGAGACCCAGTACTTC. It encodes CASSTPSGGPQETQYF.

This clonotype was seen a few times. The chain carries TRBV4-1 and TRBJ1-2; 9 bases map to TRBD1. There are 16 residues in the CDR3. The V gene's germline CDR1 is MGHRA and CDR2 YSYEKL. V dropped 0 bases and J dropped 5; count of bases not matched to a gene: 7. This chain's CDR3 is CASSQDPGTGKYGYTF. The CDR3 DNA follows: TGCGCCAGCAGCCAAGACCCCGGGACAGGGAAATATGGCTACACCTTC.

The chain combines TRBV6-1 with TRBJ2-7; 7 bases line up with TRBD2. This CDR3 spans 14 amino acids. V was clipped by 2 bases and J by 8 bases; unmatched bases: 9. Germline CDR1 MNHNS, CDR2 SASEGT. CDR3 bases: TGTGCCAGCAGTGAATCGGGGGGAACTACGAAGCAGTACTTC. Amino acids: CASSESGGTTKQYF.

The chain joins TRBV29-1 to TRBJ2-3; 14 bases match TRBD2. V was pared by 6 bases and J by 4 bases, with 9 bases of the junction left unmatched. CDR3 length: 16 amino acids. The germline V gene encodes CDR1 SQVTM and CDR2 ANQGSEA. CDR3 DNA sequence: TGCAGCGTCCGCGGACTAGCGGGGGGTGGATCAGATACGCAGTATTTT. Translating gives CSVRGLAGGGSDTQYF.

This clonotype was found a few times. The chain has TRBV15 and TRBJ1-2, with TRBD1 matching over 8 bases. V shed 3 bases and J 5 bases; nucleotides not matched to a gene: 8. The germline V gene has CDR1 LNHNV and CDR2 YYDKDF (reference sequence). The CDR3 extends over 15 amino acids. The CDR3 DNA reads as TGTGCCACCAGCAGGGAAGCAGGGGGCGGGTATGGCTACACCTTC. Protein: CATSREAGGGYGYTF.

Worth noting for this clonotype: The junction shows a germline mismatch at one end, possibly a read error. The gene calls are TRBV7-2 and TRBJ2-4; the D is unclear. Looked up from germline, CDR1 is SGHTA and CDR2 is FQGNSA. There are 16 residues in the CDR3. CDR3 loop: CASSPSGGRAKTIQYF. The DNA for the CDR3 is TGTGCCAGCAGCCCCTCAGGTGGACGGGCCAAAACCATTCAGTACTTC. The entire variable domain, with the rest obtained from reference TRBV7-2 and TRBJ2-4, is as follows: GAGVSQSPSNKVTEKGKDVELRCDPISGHTALYWYRQSLGQGLEFLIYFQGNSAPDKSGLPSDRFSAERTGGSVSTLTIQRTQQEDSAVYLCASSPSGGRAKTIQYFGAGTRLSVL.